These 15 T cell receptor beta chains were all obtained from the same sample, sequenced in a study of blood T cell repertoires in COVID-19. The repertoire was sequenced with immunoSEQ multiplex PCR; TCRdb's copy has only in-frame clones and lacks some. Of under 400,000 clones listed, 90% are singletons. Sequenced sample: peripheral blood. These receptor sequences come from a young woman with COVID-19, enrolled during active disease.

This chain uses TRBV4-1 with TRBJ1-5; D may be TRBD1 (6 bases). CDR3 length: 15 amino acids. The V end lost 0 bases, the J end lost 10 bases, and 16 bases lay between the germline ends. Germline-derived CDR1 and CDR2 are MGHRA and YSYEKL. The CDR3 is CASSQDQGQGSPQHF. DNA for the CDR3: TGCGCCAGCAGCCAAGATCAGGGACAAGGATCACCCCAGCATTTT.

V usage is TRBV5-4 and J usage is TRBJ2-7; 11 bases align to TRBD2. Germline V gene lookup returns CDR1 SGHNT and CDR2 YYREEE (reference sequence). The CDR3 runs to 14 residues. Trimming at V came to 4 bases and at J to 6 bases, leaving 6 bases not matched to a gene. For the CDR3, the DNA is TGTGCCAGCAGCATGACTAGCGGGACCTCCGAGCAGTACTTC. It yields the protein CASSMTSGTSEQYF.

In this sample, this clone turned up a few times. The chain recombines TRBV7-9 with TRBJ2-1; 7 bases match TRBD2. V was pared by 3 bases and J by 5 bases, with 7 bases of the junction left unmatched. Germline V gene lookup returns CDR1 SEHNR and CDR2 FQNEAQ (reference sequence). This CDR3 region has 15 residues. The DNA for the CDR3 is TGTGCCAGCAGCTTTGGAGCGGGATTCGACAATGAGCAGTTCTTC. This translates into CASSFGAGFDNEQFF.

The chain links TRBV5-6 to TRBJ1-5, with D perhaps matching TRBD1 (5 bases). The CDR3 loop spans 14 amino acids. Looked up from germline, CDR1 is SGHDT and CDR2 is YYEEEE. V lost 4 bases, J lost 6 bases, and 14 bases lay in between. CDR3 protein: CASSRSGGVQPQHF. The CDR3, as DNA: TGTGCCAGCAGCCGTTCGGGGGGGGTTCAGCCCCAGCATTTT.

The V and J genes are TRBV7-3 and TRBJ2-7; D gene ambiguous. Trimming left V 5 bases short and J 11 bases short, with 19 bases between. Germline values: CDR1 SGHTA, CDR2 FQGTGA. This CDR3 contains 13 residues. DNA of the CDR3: TGTGCCAGCAGCCCCTGGCCCGGCGGTCCGGAGTACTTC. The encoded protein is CASSPWPGGPEYF. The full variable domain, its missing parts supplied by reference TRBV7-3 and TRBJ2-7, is GAGVSQTPSNKVTEKGKYVELRCDPISGHTALYWYRQSLGQGPEFLIYFQGTGAADDSGLPNDRFFAVRPEGSVSTLKIQRTERGDSAVYLCASSPWPGGPEYFGPGTRLTVT.

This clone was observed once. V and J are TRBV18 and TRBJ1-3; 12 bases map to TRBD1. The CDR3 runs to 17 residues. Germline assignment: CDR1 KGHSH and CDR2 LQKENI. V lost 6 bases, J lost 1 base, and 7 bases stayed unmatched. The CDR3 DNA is TGTGCCAGCTCCGGGACAGGGGGCCAAACATCTGGAAACACCATATATTTT. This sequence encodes CASSGTGGQTSGNTIYF.

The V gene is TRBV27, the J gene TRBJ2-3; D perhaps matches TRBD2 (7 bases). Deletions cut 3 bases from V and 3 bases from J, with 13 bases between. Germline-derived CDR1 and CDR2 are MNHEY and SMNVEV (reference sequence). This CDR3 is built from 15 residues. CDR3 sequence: CASSLGGARTDTQYF. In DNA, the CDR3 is TGTGCCAGCAGTTTGGGGGGGGCAAGGACAGATACGCAGTATTTT.

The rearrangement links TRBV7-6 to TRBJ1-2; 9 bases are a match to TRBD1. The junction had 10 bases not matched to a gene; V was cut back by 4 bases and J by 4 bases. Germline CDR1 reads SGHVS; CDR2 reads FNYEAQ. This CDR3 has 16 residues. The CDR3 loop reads CASSSTPGQGLYGYTF. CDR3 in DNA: TGTGCCAGCAGCTCTACTCCGGGACAGGGACTCTATGGCTACACCTTC.

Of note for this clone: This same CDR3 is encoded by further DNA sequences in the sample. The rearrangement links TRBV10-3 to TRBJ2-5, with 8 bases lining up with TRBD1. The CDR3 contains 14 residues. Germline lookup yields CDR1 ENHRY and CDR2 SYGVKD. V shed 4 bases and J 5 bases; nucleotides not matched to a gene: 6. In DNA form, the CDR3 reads TGTGCCATCAGTGTTGGACAGGGTCGTGAGACCCAGTACTTC. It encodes CAISVGQGRETQYF.

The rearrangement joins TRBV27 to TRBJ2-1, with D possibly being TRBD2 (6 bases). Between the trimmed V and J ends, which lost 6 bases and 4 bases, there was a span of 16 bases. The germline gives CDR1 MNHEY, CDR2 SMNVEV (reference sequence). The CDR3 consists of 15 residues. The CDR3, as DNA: TGTGCCAGCAGCCTCACAGCGGGCCGATACAATGAGCAGTTCTTC. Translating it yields CASSLTAGRYNEQFF.

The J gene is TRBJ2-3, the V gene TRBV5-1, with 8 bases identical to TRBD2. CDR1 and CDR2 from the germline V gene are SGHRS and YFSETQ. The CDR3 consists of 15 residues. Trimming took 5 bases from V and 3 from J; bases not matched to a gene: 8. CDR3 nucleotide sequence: TGCGCCAGCAGTAGGACTAGCAGTCCGACAGATACGCAGTATTTT. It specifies CASSRTSSPTDTQYF. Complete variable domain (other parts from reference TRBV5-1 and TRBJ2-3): KAGVTQTPRYLIKTRGQQVTLSCSPISGHRSVSWYQQTPGQGLQFLFEYFSETQRNKGNFPGRFSGRQFSNSRSEMNVSTLELGDSALYLCASSRTSSPTDTQYFGPGTRLTVL.

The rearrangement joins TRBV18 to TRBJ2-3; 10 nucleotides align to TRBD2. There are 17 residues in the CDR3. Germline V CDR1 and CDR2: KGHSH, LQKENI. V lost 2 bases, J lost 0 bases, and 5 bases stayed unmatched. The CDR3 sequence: CASSPKREGPSTDTQYF. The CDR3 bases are TGTGCCAGCTCACCAAAGCGGGAGGGCCCAAGCACAGATACGCAGTATTTT.

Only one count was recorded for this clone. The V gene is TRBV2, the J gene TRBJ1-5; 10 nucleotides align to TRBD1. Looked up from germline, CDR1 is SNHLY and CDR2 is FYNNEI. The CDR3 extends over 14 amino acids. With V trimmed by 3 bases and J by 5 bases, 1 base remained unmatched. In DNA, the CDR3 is TGTGCCAGCAGTGATGGACAGGGGGATCAGCCCCAGCATTTT. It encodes CASSDGQGDQPQHF.

This CDR3 reads CASSPGGQRNTEAFF. In DNA, the CDR3 is TGTGCCAGCAGCCCTGGGGGACAGCGGAACACTGAAGCTTTCTTT. This chain joins TRBV28 and TRBJ1-1, with 7 bases that match TRBD1. With V trimmed by 6 bases and J by 1 base, 8 bases remained unmatched. The CDR3 length is 15 residues. The germline V gene has CDR1 MDHEN and CDR2 SYDVKM.

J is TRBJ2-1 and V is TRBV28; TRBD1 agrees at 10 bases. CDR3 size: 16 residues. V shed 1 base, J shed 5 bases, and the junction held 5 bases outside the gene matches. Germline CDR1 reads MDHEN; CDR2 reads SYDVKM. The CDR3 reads CASSLFETGGHNEQFF. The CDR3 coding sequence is TGTGCCAGCAGTTTATTCGAGACAGGGGGCCACAATGAGCAGTTCTTC.